Each of the 21 T cell receptor beta chains below was sequenced from the same sample in a study of blood T cell repertoires in COVID-19. Some clones are missing from TCRdb's copy, which holds only in-frame ones; the method was immunoSEQ multiplex PCR. Of around 70,000 clones listed, approximately 80% are singletons. Sample: peripheral blood. Receptors originate from a man in his sixties with acute or convalescent COVID-19.

This chain links TRBV27 with TRBJ2-7; D is undetermined. CDR1 MNHEY and CDR2 SMNVEV come from the germline V gene (reference sequence). CDR3 length: 13 amino acids. Trimming removed 3 bases from V and 2 bases from J, with 8 bases in between. The CDR3 DNA reads as TGTGCCAGCAGTTTCAGGATACCCTACGAGCAGTACTTC. This gives the protein CASSFRIPYEQYF.

The chain joins TRBV5-1 to TRBJ1-1, with D perhaps TRBD1 (6 bases). Trimming took off 4 bases at V and 4 bases at J, with 11 bases between the two ends. The CDR3 extends over 13 amino acids. In germline, CDR1 is SGHRS, CDR2 YFSETQ. The CDR3 DNA is TGCGCCAGCAGCCAATCGACAGGCACTGAAGCTTTCTTT. This gives the protein CASSQSTGTEAFF.

This clone appeared a few times. The chain is built from TRBV5-6 and TRBJ1-1; D is unresolved. V gave up 0 bases and J gave up 0 bases, with 6 bases separating them. The CDR3 totals 14 residues. The germline gives CDR1 SGHDT, CDR2 YYEEEE. Here the CDR3 DNA reads TGTGCCAGCAGCTTGGCAGGCATGAACACTGAAGCTTTCTTT. Protein product: CASSLAGMNTEAFF.

This clone was observed once. The chain combines TRBV9 with TRBJ1-3, with TRBD1 matching over 8 bases. Germline lookup yields CDR1 SGDLS and CDR2 YYNGEE. The CDR3 sequence is 16 residues long. With 3 bases clipped from V and 4 bases from J, the junction kept 9 bases outside the gene matches. The CDR3: CASSAHPGGAGNTIYF. As DNA, the CDR3 is TGTGCCAGCAGCGCACACCCAGGGGGCGCAGGAAACACCATATATTTT.

CDR3 DNA sequence: TGTGCCAGCAGCTCTCGCCCGTCGACAGGGGATAGCAATCAGCCCCAGCATTTT. It encodes CASSSRPSTGDSNQPQHF. The chain employs TRBV7-6 and TRBJ1-5; 8 bases map to TRBD1. CDR1 and CDR2 from the germline V gene are SGHVS and FNYEAQ. Germline trimming cut 4 bases from V and 0 bases from J; bases unmatched to any gene: 11. The CDR3 covers 18 residues.

The CDR3 reads CASSFVWQTYNEQFF. The DNA of the CDR3 is TGTGCCAGCAGCTTCGTCTGGCAAACCTACAATGAGCAGTTCTTC. This rearrangement joins TRBV7-8 to TRBJ2-1; D unclear. V lost 3 bases and J 2 bases, leaving 11 bases between the germline ends. The CDR3 totals 15 residues. Per the germline V gene, CDR1 is SGHVS and CDR2 is FQNEAQ. The full variable domain, in which reference TRBV7-8 and TRBJ2-1 provide the parts outside the CDR3, is GAGVSQSPRYKVAKRGQDVALRCDPISGHVSLFWYQQALGQGPEFLTYFQNEAQLDKSGLPSDRFFAERPEGSVSTLKIQRTQQEDSAVYLCASSFVWQTYNEQFFGPGTRLTVL.

V is TRBV11-2 and J is TRBJ1-1; a possible D gene is TRBD1 (5 bases). This CDR3 spans 12 amino acids. Trimming took 5 bases from V and 5 from J, leaving 9 bases between them. Germline CDR1 reads SGHAT; CDR2 reads FQNNGV. The CDR3 protein is CASSPDTTEAFF. The CDR3 nucleotides read TGTGCCAGCAGCCCGGACACGACTGAAGCTTTCTTT.

The chain combines TRBV6-2 or TRBV6-3 with TRBJ1-5, with D possibly matching TRBD1 (5 bases). With 6 bases removed from V and 5 bases from J, the gap between germline ends came to 17 bases. This CDR3 region has 15 residues. Germline-derived CDR1 and CDR2 are MNHEY and SVGEGT. The CDR3 region has the DNA TGTGCCAGCAGCCCCGGACGGCGGGGGGATCAGCCCCAGCATTTT. The encoded protein is CASSPGRRGDQPQHF.

This clone showed up just a few times. V is TRBV6-1 and J is TRBJ1-2; D uncertain. V was clipped by 2 bases and J by 5 bases, with 9 bases between them. The CDR3 covers 13 residues. Germline CDR1 is MNHNS and CDR2 is SASEGT. CDR3 in DNA: TGTGCCAGCAGTGAATCCAGGCCTTATGGCTACACCTTC. Residues: CASSESRPYGYTF.

The rearrangement uses TRBV7-6 and TRBJ1-3; perhaps TRBD1 as D (6 bases). The CDR3 totals 17 residues. CDR1 and CDR2 from the germline V gene are SGHVS and FNYEAQ. V was pared by 5 bases and J by 0 bases, with 17 bases between. Here the CDR3 DNA reads TGTGCCAGCAGCGTGACAGGCGGGGGTGGCTCTGGAAACACCATATATTTT. It translates to CASSVTGGGGSGNTIYF.

The chain couples TRBV19 to TRBJ2-7; 7 nucleotides match TRBD1. The CDR3 is made up of 15 amino acids. The germline V gene has CDR1 LNHDA and CDR2 SQIVND (reference sequence). V dropped 0 bases and J dropped 3; count of bases not matched to a gene: 5. As DNA, the CDR3 is TGTGCCAGTAGTATAGAGACAGGGTCCGACTACGAGCAGTACTTC. This gives the protein CASSIETGSDYEQYF.

The chain joins TRBV6-5 to TRBJ1-5, with D maybe TRBD1 (6 bases). Germline values: CDR1 MNHEY, CDR2 SVGAGI. The V gene lost 9 bases and the J gene lost 0 bases, with 12 bases spanning the gap. This CDR3 contains 14 residues. The CDR3 region is CASARDNSNQPQHF. DNA for the CDR3: TGTGCCAGTGCCCGGGACAATAGCAATCAGCCCCAGCATTTT.

The chain links TRBV5-4 to TRBJ2-2; weak D call: TRBD1 (6 bases). Trimming removed 0 bases from V and 4 bases from J, with 13 bases in between. Germline V lookup: CDR1 SGHNT, CDR2 YYREEE (reference sequence). CDR3 length equals 16 residues. The CDR3 reads CASSLAGVRGTGELFF. CDR3 DNA: TGTGCCAGCAGCTTGGCCGGGGTCAGGGGCACCGGGGAGCTGTTTTTT.

CDR3 residues: CAWSPLAGTTQYF. For the CDR3, the DNA is TGTGCCTGGAGTCCATTAGCGGGGACGACGCAGTATTTT. This chain joins TRBV30 and TRBJ2-3; 8 nucleotides agree with TRBD2. The germline V gene has CDR1 GTSNPN and CDR2 SVGIG (reference sequence). The CDR3 totals 13 residues. The ends lost 2 bases at V and 9 bases at J; junction bases unmatched: 7.

V usage is TRBV7-9 and J usage is TRBJ1-2; D gene uncertain. Trimming took 6 bases from V and 3 from J, leaving 11 bases between them. Germline CDR1 and CDR2: SEHNR and FQNEAQ (reference sequence). The CDR3 is 13 residues long. The CDR3 region has the DNA TGTGCCAGCAGATCGGGAGGGCACTATGGCTACACCTTC. Amino acid sequence: CASRSGGHYGYTF.

V and J are TRBV2 and TRBJ2-4; 7 nucleotides agree with TRBD2. There are 14 residues in the CDR3. Trimming took 7 bases from V and 4 from J; bases not matched to a gene: 7. Germline V gene sequence: CDR1 SNHLY, CDR2 FYNNEI. CDR3 protein: CASNSGRGKNIQYF. The CDR3 nucleotides read TGTGCCAGCAATAGCGGGCGGGGGAAAAACATTCAGTACTTC.

The chain is built from TRBV10-3 and TRBJ2-3; D is possibly TRBD2 (6 bases). The germline V gene encodes CDR1 ENHRY and CDR2 SYGVKD. V lost 10 bases and J lost 5, with 16 bases in between. CDR3 length: 13 amino acids. In DNA, the CDR3 is TGTGCCACAGAGGAGGCGGGGCAAGATACGCAGTATTTT. It translates to CATEEAGQDTQYF.

In this sample, this clone turned up once. J is TRBJ1-5 and V is TRBV15; tentatively, D is TRBD1 (5 bases). The V and J ends lost 0 bases and 7 bases respectively, with 10 bases between them. CDR1 is LNHNV and CDR2 is YYDKDF in the germline V gene (reference sequence). This CDR3 region has 14 residues. The CDR3 here is CATSRDQGRQPQHF. The CDR3 nucleotides read TGTGCCACCAGCAGAGACCAGGGCAGGCAGCCCCAGCATTTT.

The rearrangement joins TRBV6-5 to TRBJ2-2; tentatively, D is TRBD1 (6 bases). CDR3 length equals 13 residues. Germline V gene sequence: CDR1 MNHEY, CDR2 SVGAGI. Trimming cost V 4 bases and J 7 bases, with 10 bases left between them. The CDR3 reads CASSLTGNGELFF. The CDR3 DNA reads as TGTGCCAGCAGTTTAACAGGGAACGGGGAGCTGTTTTTT.

This clone is a singleton in its sample. V and J are TRBV30 and TRBJ1-2; possible D gene TRBD1, 5 bases. Trimming pared 0 bases from V and 6 bases from J, leaving 8 bases between. Germline CDR1 GTSNPN, CDR2 SVGIG (reference sequence). The length of the CDR3 is 12 residues. The CDR3 nucleotides are TGTGCCTGGAGTGTACGGGGGGATGGCTACACCTTC. Translation gives CAWSVRGDGYTF.

CDR3 sequence: CASSSGTADNYGYTF. CDR3 DNA sequence: TGCGCCAGCAGCTCCGGGACAGCTGATAACTATGGCTACACCTTC. The chain carries TRBV5-1 and TRBJ1-2; 7 bases map to TRBD1. Germline V lookup: CDR1 SGHRS, CDR2 YFSETQ. The trim removed 3 bases at V and 1 base at J, leaving 6 bases unmatched. The CDR3 covers 15 residues.